This record looks at one TCR beta chain sequence and its context. Clones were read by immunoSEQ multiplex PCR, and TCRdb kept only the in-frame ones, dropping some. The sample records around 170,000 clones, roughly 89% being singletons. These data come from a study of Ad26.COV2.S vaccination and SARS-CoV-2 variants. V lost 0 bases to trimming and J lost 5 bases, with 17 bases between them. Germline V gives CDR1 MGHRA, CDR2 YSYEKL. The CDR3 has 18 amino acids. This TCR derives from a human donor who had recovered from COVID-19. The sequencing here drew on peripheral blood, taken after recovery from COVID-19. The chain links TRBV4-1 to TRBJ1-6, with D unresolved. CDR3 sequence reads: CASSQDWVPEGHNSPLHF. The CDR3, as DNA: TGCGCCAGCAGCCAAGATTGGGTCCCAGAGGGCCATAATTCACCCCTCCACTTT.